This T cell receptor beta chain originates from a study of shared clonotypes between healthy human individuals (dated by TCRdb to between 2020 and 2021). A note on the overall study: Three men and a couple of women, aged 18 to 49 years, made up the cohort. For each donor, three plates each were used for CD4 naive and CD4 memory, two plates were used for CD8 naive, and one plate was used for CD8 memory. Blood TCR repertoires of five healthy adults were deeply sequenced to estimate repertoire size and the extent of clonotype sharing between individuals. Libraries were prepared and TCR repertoires were sequenced by different laboratories using diverse techniques, in order to increase sequencing depth and limit assay-specific biases. Each donor's leukapheresis produced roughly between roughly 0.85 and 10 billion PBMCs. Study-wide findings and limitations: Based on pairwise subsampling, the degree of clonotype sharing among donors was expected to be affected by sequencing depth. Incomplete sequencing was indicated by rarefaction of sorted-subset datasets, despite the large sequencing depth. Larger estimated clonotype richness was generally found for naive subsets than for memory subsets. The genetic and exposure-history diversity represented was limited by the small number of donors. Compared with non-shared clonotypes, the clonotypes found in all four sorted-subset donors had higher generation probabilities. Sampling was restricted to blood, and TCR repertoires in tissue are likely to differ from TCR repertoires in blood. Sharing across several donors was observed for approximately 5% of naive CD4, 3% to 3.5% of naive CD8, 2.3% of memory CD4, and about 0.39% of memory CD8 clonotypes.

Healthy HIV-negative adults with no recently reported acute infections or vaccinations were included as donors. All donors were Caucasian adults living in Nashville, Tennessee, USA. CD4+ T cells were enriched by magnetic negative selection, after which naive cells were positively selected on CD45RA and the negative fraction was taken as the memory subset. Blood was collected by leukapheresis, and PBMCs were isolated by Ficoll-Histopaque density gradient centrifugation and then cryopreserved in liquid nitrogen vapor phase. Analytical flow cytometry was used to check the purity and quantity of every magnetically sorted T cell population. Genomic DNA was isolated from each sorted fraction and quantified by UV absorbance on a Nanodrop 2000c. With regard to this clone: Its antigen target is currently unknown. Within one base of it there is no much larger clone, and no base qualities were kept.

TCR CDR3 regions were amplified from genomic DNA by multiplex PCR using the deep immunoSEQ assay. Extracted genomic DNA from each cell subset was spread evenly across all wells of several immunoSEQ 96-well plates, with each plate serving as a replicate. For sorted subsets, around 0.2 ug of genomic DNA, equivalent to some 30,000 T cell genomes, went into each replicate PCR. Purified libraries were quantified with a Qubit 3.0 fluorometer, sized on a Bioanalyzer 2100, and re-quantified with the KAPA Library Quantification kit. A separate single-read 150-cycle Illumina NextSeq 550 flow cell was used to sequence each immunoSEQ 96-well plate. The original pipeline was this. Because only junctional sequences without quality scores were contained in the immunoSEQ output, filtering matching that applied to full-length reads could not be performed. Sequences were annotated with PyIR, a Python wrapper for IgBLAST v1.9, and V/J genes and CDR3 were assigned using IMGT germline references. Any read was removed if the V/J assignment was weak (E-value above 1e-6), the CDR3 was missing, or the read contained stop codons, out-of-frame junctions, or ambiguous translated residues. A V3J clonotype was defined by an identical inferred V gene, J gene, and CDR3 amino acid sequence. To compute the percentage overlap between repertoires, the number of shared unique clonotypes was divided by the size of the smaller repertoire. Richness of each repertoire was evaluated using RTK rarefaction, the Chao1 estimator, and Recon v2.1 estimates of unobserved clonotypes. For all TCRbeta clonotypes obtained by the gDNA method from a few donors, generation probabilities were computed with OLGA. Held by TCRdb, this immuneACCESS table contains in-frame sequences only and omits some clones. Under half of the omission traces to an unresolved V gene where checked; the cause of the rest is unknown. V, J and clone size reflect that table, while D and trimming were determined from the DNA. A total of roughly 1,500,000 clones appear in this sample, approximately 98.5% of them only once. The ten largest make up approximately 0.4% of the sample.

Trimming at the junction amounts to 3 bases on V and 5 bases on J, and the germline ends lie 11 bases apart. The germline V gene yields KGHSH for CDR1 and LQKENI for CDR2. Including the terminal cysteine and phenylalanine, the CDR3 comprises 14 residues. Here the CDR3 DNA is all that survives: 42 bases in frame from base 1. Input material: naive CD4+ T cells sorted from blood. Per the publication, the cell subset or site label means: CD45RA+ positively selected. The receptor's source is a man under 40 in good health. The rearrangement joined TRBV18 to TRBJ1-5, and TRBD1 may be the D gene, going by 5 matching bases. The sequenced DNA is TGTGCCAGCTCACCGGGCAGGGCCGATCAGCCCCAGCATTTT. This encodes CASSPGRADQPQHF.